A single sample is the source of the 8 T cell receptor beta chains below, sequenced in a study of response to subunit inactivated influenza vaccine. One entry per CDR3 protein, called by TCRdb with MiXCR from the RT-PCR reads. The data contain about 160,000 distinct CDR3 sequences, 9.5% to 13% of them singletons. The sample here was non-naive T cells sorted from PBMCs, taken more than 35 days after vaccination. These receptors all come from a man in his fifties or sixties who received an inactivated influenza vaccine.

This clonotype has more than one count but fewer than ten. This rearrangement joins TRBV4-1 to TRBJ2-7; TRBD2 might be the D (6 bases). V shed 4 bases and J shed 4 bases, with 20 bases lying between them. Germline CDR1 and CDR2: MGHRA and YSYEKL. The CDR3 contains 16 residues. The DNA of the CDR3 is TGCGCCAGCAGCCCCCTTGGTGGGGCAGGGAGGTACGAGCAGTACTTC. This gives the protein CASSPLGGAGRYEQYF.

Many counts were recorded for this clonotype. CDR3 bases: TGTGCCAGCGGGGCGGACGGAAAGTACGAGCAGTACTTC. This sequence encodes CASGADGKYEQYF. The chain uses TRBV12-3 or TRBV12-4 and TRBJ2-7; D may be TRBD1 (5 bases). Trimming stripped 8 bases from V and 4 bases from J, with 15 bases between. This CDR3 has 13 amino acids.

This clonotype came up many times. The rearrangement uses TRBV20-1 and TRBJ1-2, with TRBD1 matching 7 bases. The CDR3 runs to 14 residues. V lost 6 bases, J lost 4 bases, and 11 bases stayed unmatched. Germline V gene sequence: CDR1 DFQATT, CDR2 SNEGSKA (reference sequence). DNA for the CDR3: TGCAGTGCCCGACCCACGGGACAGTCCTATGGCTACACCTTC. This gives the protein CSARPTGQSYGYTF.

The V and J genes are TRBV9 and TRBJ2-1; tentative D call: TRBD1 (6 bases). Trimming took off 3 bases at V and 0 bases at J, with 10 bases between the two ends. CDR1 and CDR2 (germline): SGDLS, YYNGEE. This CDR3 is built from 15 residues. In DNA, the CDR3 is TGTGCCAGCAGCGCTGCAGGGGCCTCCTACAATGAGCAGTTCTTC. Its protein is CASSAAGASYNEQFF.

The chain uses TRBV4-3 and TRBJ2-1; tentative D call: TRBD2 (5 bases). CDR1 and CDR2 from the germline V gene are LGHNA and YSLEER. The CDR3 runs to 13 residues. Trimming stripped 4 bases from V and 6 bases from J, with 10 bases between. For the CDR3, the DNA is TGCGCCAGCAGCCCCCTCGGAGGCAATGAGCAGTTCTTC. It codes for CASSPLGGNEQFF.

This clonotype was observed a few times. V and J are TRBV6-4 and TRBJ2-1; the D gene is possibly TRBD1 (5 bases). The CDR3 has 14 residues. From germline, CDR1 is MRHNA and CDR2 SNTAGT. The ends were cut back, 5 bases at V and 6 bases at J, with 14 bases in the middle. The CDR3 here is CASSTGSTANEQFF. The CDR3 nucleotides read TGTGCCAGCAGTACAGGCTCAACAGCCAATGAGCAGTTCTTC.

This clonotype was seen only a few times. J is TRBJ1-2 and V is TRBV19; 8 bases align to TRBD1. Germline assignment: CDR1 LNHDA and CDR2 SQIVND (reference sequence). V gave up 6 bases and J gave up 0 bases; unmatched junction bases: 3. The CDR3 totals 14 residues. The CDR3 DNA sequence: TGTGCCAGTAGAACGACAGGGGCTAACTATGGCTACACCTTC. Protein product: CASRTTGANYGYTF.

This clonotype has only a few counts. V and J are TRBV7-8 and TRBJ2-2, with 10 bases identical to TRBD1. V dropped 6 bases and J dropped 1; count of bases not matched to a gene: 2. Per germline, CDR1 SGHVS and CDR2 FQNEAQ. CDR3 length equals 15 residues. CDR3 in amino acids: CASSRDRGNTGELFF. CDR3 coding DNA: TGTGCCAGCAGTAGGGACAGGGGGAACACCGGGGAGCTGTTTTTT.